Listed here are 2 T cell receptor beta chains from one sample, sequenced in a study of blood T cell repertoires in COVID-19. The method was immunoSEQ multiplex PCR; TCRdb's version includes in-frame clones alone and lacks a portion of them. Of some 200,000 clones detected, roughly 80% appear once; the ten largest clones hold about 12%. The material sequenced was PBMCs or T cells enriched from blood (not recorded which). These receptors all stem from a man aged 35 to 55 who had recovered from COVID-19.

V gene TRBV4-1 combines with J gene TRBJ1-5; TRBD1 aligns across 7 bases. The germline V gene encodes CDR1 MGHRA and CDR2 YSYEKL. CDR3 length: 16 residues. With 3 bases clipped from V and 4 bases from J, the junction kept 9 bases outside the gene matches. In DNA, the CDR3 is TGCGCCAGCAGCCAGACCGGGACAGCGAATAATCAGCCCCAGCATTTT. Protein sequence: CASSQTGTANNQPQHF.

The chain has TRBV7-9 and TRBJ2-4, with D perhaps TRBD1 (6 bases). V lost 5 bases, J lost 3 bases, and 8 bases lay in between. This CDR3 is built from 13 residues. CDR1 and CDR2 from the germline V gene are SEHNR and FQNEAQ (reference sequence). CDR3 in amino acids: CASSRDIKNIQYF. CDR3 nucleotide sequence: TGTGCCAGCAGCCGGGACATCAAAAACATTCAGTACTTC.